Shown below are 17 T cell receptor beta chains from a single sample sequenced in a study of preoperative IRX-2 immunotherapy in early breast cancer. The treatment: preoperative locoregional IRX-2 cytokine immunotherapy. Measured with immunoSEQ multiplex PCR; TCRdb has only the in-frame clones, and not every one. The profile shows fewer than 35,000 clones, 89% of them singletons. The sample here was tumor tissue, taken after IRX-2 immunotherapy. The receptors here all came from a human donor with breast cancer.

The CDR3 nucleotides are TGTGCCAGCTCACCCGGGACCACCAATCAGCCCCAGCATTTT. As protein: CASSPGTTNQPQHF. This chain connects TRBV18 to TRBJ1-5, with D possibly being TRBD1 (5 bases). CDR1 KGHSH and CDR2 LQKENI come from the germline V gene. CDR3 length: 14 amino acids. V lost 3 bases and J lost 3, with 9 bases in between.

The CDR3 spells CASSQRTQSTDTQYF. The CDR3 DNA reads TGCGCCAGCAGCCAACGGACGCAAAGCACAGATACGCAGTATTTT. The J gene is TRBJ2-3, the V gene TRBV1. TRBV1 is shown as a pseudogene. The CDR3 runs to 15 residues.

The chain joins TRBV6-8 to TRBJ1-2, with D unclear. The length of the CDR3 is 12 residues. V lost 9 bases to trimming and J lost 0 bases, with 8 bases between them. Germline assignment: CDR1 MNHGY and CDR2 SAAAGT. The CDR3 nucleotides read TGTGCCAGTTCCCCTTCTAACTATGGCTACACCTTC. As protein: CASSPSNYGYTF.

The CDR3 protein is CASKGGRTGELFF. The DNA of the CDR3 is TGTGCCAGCAAGGGGGGTAGAACCGGGGAGCTGTTTTTT. The V gene is TRBV6-8, the J gene TRBJ2-2; D may match TRBD1 or TRBD2 (6 bases each). Per the germline V gene, CDR1 is MNHGY and CDR2 is SAAAGT. V dropped 7 bases and J dropped 5 bases, with 11 bases sitting between them. The CDR3 totals 13 residues.

The rearrangement uses TRBV11-3 and TRBJ1-5; no definite D call. Deletions cut 4 bases from V and 3 bases from J, with 10 bases between. The CDR3 has 14 amino acids. Germline values: CDR1 SGHNT, CDR2 YENEEA. As DNA, the CDR3 is TGTGCCAGCAGCTCCGAGGTAATCAATCAGCCCCAGCATTTT. This encodes CASSSEVINQPQHF.

With respect to this clone: At one end, the junction sequence differs from germline, possibly due to a read error. V usage is TRBV27 and J usage is TRBJ2-2; 9 positions agree with TRBD2. Germline V gene data show CDR1 as MNHEY and CDR2 as SMNVEV (reference sequence). The CDR3 length is 16 residues. CDR3 amino acids: CATSDPSGINTGELFF. Written as DNA, the CDR3 is TGTGCCACCAGTGATCCTAGCGGGATTAACACCGGGGAGCTGTTTTTT.

The gene calls are TRBV6-8 and TRBJ1-2; D may be TRBD1 (5 bases). V lost 10 bases to trimming and J lost 4 bases, with 19 bases between them. Germline values: CDR1 MNHGY, CDR2 SAAAGT. The length of the CDR3 is 14 residues. CDR3: CAISKGLPGYGYTF. In DNA, the CDR3 is TGTGCCATCAGCAAGGGGCTACCGGGCTATGGCTACACCTTC.

The chain carries TRBV19 and TRBJ1-2; no clear D gene. Germline V CDR1 and CDR2: LNHDA, SQIVND (reference sequence). V was cut by 5 bases and J by 4 bases, with 17 bases left in between. This CDR3 region has 15 residues. CDR3 DNA: TGTGCCAGTAGTTCCAACAAGGCCCTATCCTATGGCTACACCTTC. This gives the protein CASSSNKALSYGYTF.

V is TRBV5-1 and J is TRBJ2-6; D is unresolved. The germline V gene encodes CDR1 SGHRS and CDR2 YFSETQ. The germline V and J ends were trimmed by 7 bases and 2 bases, with 10 bases remaining between them. This CDR3 has 14 residues. CDR3 nucleotide sequence: TGCGCCAGCTCGGACGTGCCTGGGGCCAACGTCCTGACTTTC. Translation gives CASSDVPGANVLTF. The entire variable domain, with the rest obtained from reference TRBV5-1 and TRBJ2-6, is as follows: KAGVTQTPRYLIKTRGQQVTLSCSPISGHRSVSWYQQTPGQGLQFLFEYFSETQRNKGNFPGRFSGRQFSNSRSEMNVSTLELGDSALYLCASSDVPGANVLTFGAGSRLTVL.

This clone was observed a single time. This rearrangement joins TRBV1 to TRBJ1-2. TRBV1 is shown as a pseudogene. The CDR3 contains 19 residues. The CDR3 coding sequence is TGCGCCAGCAGCCAAGACAACCCCACTTCGATCTTACTCAACTATGGCTACACCTTC. This gives the protein CASSQDNPTSILLNYGYTF.

The chain couples TRBV14 to TRBJ1-5; D not resolved. The V gene lost 3 bases and the J gene lost 5 bases, with 8 bases spanning the gap. Germline CDR1 SGHDN, CDR2 FVKESK. The CDR3 consists of 13 residues. Written as DNA, the CDR3 is TGTGCCAGCAGCCAGAACATCGATCAGCCCCAGCATTTT. Its protein product is CASSQNIDQPQHF.

Points on this clone: This sample includes further DNA sequences coding for the same CDR3. The chain combines TRBV19 with TRBJ1-1, with 7 bases fitting TRBD1. V lost 5 bases and J lost 7; bases outside the gene matches: 4. Germline CDR1 and CDR2: LNHDA and SQIVND (reference sequence). The CDR3 sequence is 12 residues long. The CDR3 is CASSSGTVEAFF. CDR3 DNA sequence: TGTGCCAGTAGTTCCGGGACAGTTGAAGCTTTCTTT.

The chain carries TRBV28 and TRBJ2-1, with unresolved D. The germline V gene has CDR1 MDHEN and CDR2 SYDVKM. The V end lost 4 bases, the J end lost 6 bases, and 7 bases lay between the germline ends. CDR3 length equals 12 residues. The CDR3 nucleotides read TGTGCCAGCAGTTACCTCCCCAATGAGCAGTTCTTC. It translates to CASSYLPNEQFF.

J is TRBJ1-5 and V is TRBV18, with 7 bases identical to TRBD1. Trimming removed 4 bases from V and 5 bases from J; junction bases left unmatched: 5. The CDR3 is 14 amino acids. Looked up from germline, CDR1 is KGHSH and CDR2 is LQKENI. CDR3 nucleotides: TGTGCCAGCTCACTCCTGGGGACAGATCAGCCCCAGCATTTT. Encoded protein: CASSLLGTDQPQHF. Together with reference TRBV18 and TRBJ1-5, the CDR3 gives the full variable domain: NAGVMQNPRHLVRRRGQEARLRCSPMKGHSHVYWYRQLPEEGLKFMVYLQKENIIDESGMPKERFSAEFPKEGPSILRIQQVVRGDSAAYFCASSLLGTDQPQHFGDGTRLSIL.

V is TRBV14 and J is TRBJ2-7, with D possibly matching TRBD2 (5 bases). V lost 1 base and J 7 bases, leaving 11 bases between the germline ends. The CDR3 has 13 residues. The germline V gene encodes CDR1 SGHDN and CDR2 FVKESK. The CDR3 nucleotides read TGTGCCAGCAGCCAAGTTGGTCGGAGGGAGCAGTACTTC. Translation: CASSQVGRREQYF.

The chain employs TRBV23-1 and TRBJ2-1, with 7 bases lining up with TRBD2. TRBV23-1 is an open reading frame whose function is uncertain. V trimming: 6 bases; J trimming: 10 bases; junction bases outside the gene matches: 18. There are 16 residues in the CDR3. The CDR3 protein is CASSSRQTLPAGEQFF. For the CDR3, the DNA is TGCGCCAGCAGCTCGAGACAAACCCTCCCAGCGGGGGAGCAGTTCTTC.

The chain combines TRBV7-1 with TRBJ1-4; 9 bases are a match to TRBD1. TRBV7-1 is noted as an ORF with a role that remains uncertain. Trimming took 10 bases from V and 5 from J; bases not matched to a gene: 5. CDR3 size: 13 residues. CDR3 protein: CATDRGTNEKLFF. The CDR3 DNA reads as TGTGCCACAGACAGGGGGACGAATGAAAAACTGTTTTTT.